A single TCR beta chain is shown here with its context. The source of the sample is a study of blood T cell repertoires in COVID-19. Study at large: PBMCs, B-cell-depleted T cells, or T cells provided the cDNA or gDNA that made up the material.

Deletions cut 2 bases from V and 1 base from J, with 15 bases between. Germline CDR1 reads SGHTA; CDR2 reads FQGTGA. The CDR3 extends over 16 amino acids. Sequencing used immunoSEQ multiplex PCR; TCRdb keeps in-frame clones, though not all of them. There are approximately 31,000 clones in the sample; 75% to 85% occur only once, and over 7% lies in the top ten. This chain connects TRBV7-3 to TRBJ2-7; the D gene is possibly TRBD2 (7 bases). Sequencing used peripheral blood. The receptor was derived from a man older than 75 with active COVID-19. DNA for the CDR3: TGTGCCAGCAGCTTAGGGGGGGCACGGGCTTCCTACGAGCAGTACTTC. Translation: CASSLGGARASYEQYF.